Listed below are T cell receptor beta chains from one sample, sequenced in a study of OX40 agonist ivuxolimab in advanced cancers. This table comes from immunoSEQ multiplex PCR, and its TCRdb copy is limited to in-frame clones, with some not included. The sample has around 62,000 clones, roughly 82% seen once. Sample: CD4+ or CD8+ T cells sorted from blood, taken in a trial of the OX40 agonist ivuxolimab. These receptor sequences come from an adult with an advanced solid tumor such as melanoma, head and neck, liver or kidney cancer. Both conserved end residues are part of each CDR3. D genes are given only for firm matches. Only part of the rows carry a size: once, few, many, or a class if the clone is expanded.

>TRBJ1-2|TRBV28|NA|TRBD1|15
CASSSGTGTNYGYTF
TGTGCCAGCAGTTCGGGGACAGGGACTAACTATGGCTACACCTTC
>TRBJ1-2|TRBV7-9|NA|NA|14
CASSLRDGNYGYTF
TGTGCCAGCAGCTTACGGGACGGAAACTATGGCTACACCTTC
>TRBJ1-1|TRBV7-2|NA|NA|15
CASSLVLTGSTEAFF
TGTGCCAGCAGCCTCGTTCTCACCGGGAGCACTGAAGCTTTCTTT
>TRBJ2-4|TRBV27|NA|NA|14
CASSLSTAKNIQYF
TGTGCCAGCAGTTTAAGTACAGCCAAAAACATTCAGTACTTC
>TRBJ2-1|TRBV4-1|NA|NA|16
CASSRAGVAGIDEQFF
TGCGCCAGCAGCCGGGCAGGGGTAGCCGGGATTGATGAGCAGTTCTTC
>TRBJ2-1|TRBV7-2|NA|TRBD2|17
CASSLVRGGFEYNEQFF
TGTGCCAGCAGCTTAGTACGGGGGGGCTTTGAGTACAATGAGCAGTTCTTC
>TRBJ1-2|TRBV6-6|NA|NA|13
CASSADWLYGYTF
TGTGCCAGCAGTGCAGATTGGCTGTATGGCTACACCTTC
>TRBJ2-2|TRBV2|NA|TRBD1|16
CASSEARTGLSGELFF
TGTGCCAGCAGTGAAGCGCGGACAGGGTTGTCCGGGGAGCTGTTTTTT
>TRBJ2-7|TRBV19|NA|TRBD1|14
CASSMGDSSYEQYF
TGTGCCAGTAGTATGGGGGACAGTTCCTACGAGCAGTACTTC
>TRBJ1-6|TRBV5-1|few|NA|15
CASSLGSGTDSPLHF
TGCGCCAGCAGCTTGGGGTCAGGGACGGATTCACCCCTCCACTTT
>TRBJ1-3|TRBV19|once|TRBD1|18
CASSPDRGRQHSGNTIYF
TGTGCCAGTAGCCCGGACAGGGGCCGCCAACACTCTGGAAACACCATATATTTT
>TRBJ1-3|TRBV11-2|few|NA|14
CASSLDRAGNTIYF
TGTGCCAGCAGCTTAGACAGGGCTGGAAACACCATATATTTT
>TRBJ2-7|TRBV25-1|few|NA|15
CASSEMGGRGIEQYF
TGTGCCAGCAGTGAAATGGGGGGGCGCGGAATCGAGCAGTACTTC
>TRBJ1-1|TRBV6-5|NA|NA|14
CASSYFAGGTEAFF
TGTGCCAGCAGTTACTTCGCGGGTGGCACTGAAGCTTTCTTT